This entry concerns a single T cell receptor beta chain. The data were produced by immunoSEQ multiplex PCR, yet TCRdb's version contains in-frame clones alone and is incomplete. The sample lists over 200,000 clones; around nine tenths were seen once. Researchers sorted participants into cohorts using their self-reported clinical history. This entry comes from a study of blood T cell repertoires in COVID-19. At the level of the study: Whether acute or convalescent, the COVID-19 samples came from the United States, Italy and Spain.

The CDR3 is 14 amino acids. V lost 7 bases, J lost 7 bases, and 10 bases stayed unmatched. CDR1 and CDR2 (germline): LGHDT, YNNKEL (reference sequence). Material: PBMCs or T cells enriched from blood (not recorded which). The rearrangement joins TRBV3-1 (or the pseudogene TRBV3-2) to TRBJ1-2; 9 bases line up with TRBD1. The TCR was taken from a man younger than 40 who had recovered from COVID-19. In DNA form, the CDR3 reads TGTGCCAGCACCCGGGGACAGGGAGTTGGTGGCTACACCTTC. The encoded protein is CASTRGQGVGGYTF.